This T cell receptor (beta chain) appears in the sequencing data of a study of vaccination and CD4 T cells after COVID-19. This CDR3 is 13 amino acids long. The germline CDR1 and CDR2 sequences are MNHEY and SVGAGI. V was cut by 4 bases and J by 4 bases, with 10 bases left in between. The Oncomine TCR Beta short-read assay was what sequenced the DNA obtained from cultured CD4+ T cells. After culture, CD4+ T cells served as the source for genomic DNA extraction. TCRdb passed the PCR reads through MiXCR, listing each CDR3 protein once. Of about 27,000 distinct CDR3 sequences listed, about 60% are singletons. Points on this clonotype: Its target is unknown.

The treatment denotes: 10-day PBMC culture with coronavirus spike peptide pools or control peptides (ViraFEST assay). Antigen-specific T cells were expanded with peptide pools by ViraFEST, and TCRs were then sequenced. Peptide pools at 10 ug/ml and IL-2 at roughly 9.3 IU/ml were added to cultures of roughly 2.2 million PBMCs per well. The clonotype was recovered from a human donor who received a COVID-19 vaccine. The rearrangement joins TRBV6-5 to TRBJ1-2; no definite D call. The sample was CD4+ T cells from blood, cultured in vitro, taken after SARS-CoV-2 vaccination. The DNA for the CDR3 is TGTGCCAGCAGTTCTAGTGGTGCCTATGGCTACACCTTC. This translates into CASSSSGAYGYTF.